This note documents a single TCR beta chain sequence. This specimen belongs to a study of shared clonotypes between healthy human individuals. At a deep level, the assay was run. Genomic DNA per cell subset filled all wells of several immunoSEQ plates. Produced via immunoSEQ multiplex PCR; TCRdb's table is partial and in-frame only. The sample has hundreds of thousands of clones, around three quarters seen once. Germline CDR1 SGHRS, CDR2 YFSETQ. The CDR3 sequence is 15 residues long. Trimming pared 0 bases from V and 2 bases from J, leaving 12 bases between. Sequenced input: PBMCs. J is TRBJ2-7 and V is TRBV5-1; maybe TRBD2 (5 bases). The TCR originated in a middle-aged woman in good health. Some clones in this sample may be carry-over from other donors' samples. The CDR3 is CASSLGGRETYEQYF. The CDR3 DNA follows: TGCGCCAGCAGCTTGGGGGGAAGGGAGACCTACGAGCAGTACTTC.